This TCR beta chain was identified in a study of cytomegalovirus exposure and HLA in healthy donors. The study's findings and limits: In vitro work confirmed that a few CMV-associated chains recognize CMV antigens.

Libraries were prepared by immunoSEQ multiplex PCR; TCRdb keeps only in-frame clonotypes and omits some of them. The data hold about 88,000 clones, with 95% to 98% observed a single time. CDR3 length: 14 residues. Trimming removed 2 bases from V and 1 base from J; junction bases left unmatched: 2. CDR1 and CDR2 (germline): GTSNPN, SVGIG (reference sequence). Comments on this clone: What it binds is not known.

The sample taken for sequencing was PBMCs. This chain links TRBV30 with TRBJ2-5, with TRBD1 matching over 9 bases. This clonotype originated in a man aged 18 to 29 in good health and CMV-seronegative. This chain's CDR3 is CAWSRDRVQETQYF. CDR3 in DNA: TGTGCCTGGAGTCGGGACAGGGTCCAAGAGACCCAGTACTTC.